This T cell receptor beta chain was identified during a study of shared clonotypes between healthy human individuals. General study findings and limits: Expectations were that clonotype sharing among donors would be affected by sequencing depth. What limited the represented genetic and exposure-history diversity was the small number of donors.

Researchers ran the assay at a deep level. The protocol was immunoSEQ multiplex PCR, while the TCRdb copy is restricted to in-frame clones and leaves out a portion. The sample comprises more than 550,000 clones, less than 95% of which are singletons, and around a third rests with the top ten. In regard to this clone: Its antigen is as yet unknown.

Pooled CD45RO+ cells and CCR7-negative CD45RA+ TemRA cells made up CD8 memory. Unmatched junction bases numbered 5, after V lost 3 bases and J lost 6 bases. This CDR3 comprises 16 residues. The germline V gene encodes CDR1 SGDLS and CDR2 YYNGEE. The chain links TRBV9 to TRBJ2-6; 11 nucleotides match TRBD1. This TCR was recovered from a man aged 18 to 29 in good health. Some clones in this sample may be carry-over from other donors' samples. Sequencing was carried out using memory CD8+ T cells from PBMCs. The subset was: CD45RO+ cells pooled with CCR7-negative TemRA cells. The CDR3 nucleotides read TGTGCCAGCAGCGCCCTCGGACAGGGGGCGGCCAACGTCCTGACTTTC. It yields the protein CASSALGQGAANVLTF.